This TCR beta chain was sequenced in a study of Ad26.COV2.S vaccination and SARS-CoV-2 variants. Clones were sequenced by immunoSEQ multiplex PCR, and TCRdb holds only the in-frame ones, with some missing. The table has some 640,000 clones, around 92% seen once. Treatment: roughly 20 received Ad26.COV2.S at low or high dose, single or two shots; about five received placebo; per-sample allocation not given. Each sample was drawn 63 days after the first injection (of vaccine or placebo). The CDR3 spans 13 residues. In germline, CDR1 is MNHEY, CDR2 SVGEGT. The V end lost 2 bases, the J end lost 4 bases, and 9 bases lay between the germline ends.

The starting material was peripheral blood, obtained in a trial of Ad26.COV2.S vaccine versus placebo. The chain combines TRBV6-2 or TRBV6-3 with TRBJ2-7; D not certain. The sequence was collected from a person between 18 and 60 years old who received the Ad26.COV2.S COVID-19 vaccine or a placebo. DNA for the CDR3: TGTGCCAGCAGTTACGAGGCGGTGTACGAGCAGTACTTC. Protein product: CASSYEAVYEQYF.